The rows below give T cell receptor beta chains drawn from one sample of a study of T cells in tumors after PD-1 blockade. The protocol was immunoSEQ multiplex PCR, while the TCRdb copy is restricted to in-frame clones and leaves out a portion. Here the sample spans tens of thousands of clones, more than 70% being singletons. The sequences come from PBMCs, collected before anti-PD-1 treatment. The receptors here all came from a human donor with basal cell carcinoma. Both conserved end residues are part of each CDR3. Each record gives: D gene, clone size, J gene, V gene, CDR3 protein, CDR3 DNA. D genes are given only for firm matches. The size field is filled for only some rows; it gives once, few, many or a size class.

>TRBD2|NA|TRBJ2-1|TRBV2
CPCSDGGARVGSSYNEQFF
TGTCCCTGCAGTGACGGGGGGGCGCGGGTGGGGAGCTCCTACAATGAGCAGTTCTTC
>NA|NA|TRBJ2-5|TRBV13
CASSLGQSLETQYF
TGTGCCAGCAGCTTGGGCCAAAGTCTAGAGACCCAGTACTTC
>NA|NA|TRBJ2-1|TRBV20-1
CSARLAGEQFF
TGCAGTGCTAGGTTAGCAGGTGAGCAGTTCTTC
>TRBD2|few|TRBJ2-7|TRBV7-3
CASSLSGGGYEQYF
TGTGCCAGCAGCTTATCGGGGGGAGGCTACGAGCAGTACTTC
>NA|NA|TRBJ1-4|TRBV10-3
CAISGGEKLFF
TGTGCCATCAGTGGGGGTGAAAAACTGTTTTTT
>NA|medium-sized|TRBJ2-1|TRBV9
CASSVEGDLYNEQFF
TGTGCCAGCAGCGTAGAGGGGGATCTTTACAATGAGCAGTTCTTC
>NA|NA|TRBJ2-5|TRBV18
CASSPPGALQETQYF
TGTGCCAGCTCACCACCGGGAGCCTTACAAGAGACCCAGTACTTC
>NA|once|TRBJ2-2|TRBV6-5
CASSYSRGELFF
TGTGCCAGCAGTTACTCTCGGGGGGAGCTGTTTTTT
>TRBD1|few|TRBJ1-6|TRBV5-6
CASSLGGQPLNSPLHF
TGTGCCAGCAGCTTGGGGGGACAGCCGCTTAATTCACCCCTCCACTTT
>NA|NA|TRBJ2-1|TRBV12-5
CASGLAGTVGNEQFF
TGTGCTAGTGGTTTGGCAGGGACGGTGGGGAATGAGCAGTTCTTC
>NA|few|TRBJ2-7|TRBV6-1
CASSEAPSSAYEQYF
TGTGCCAGCAGTGAAGCGCCGAGTAGCGCCTACGAGCAGTACTTC
>TRBD1|NA|TRBJ2-1|TRBV6-1
CASSEGTGGFNEQFF
TGTGCCAGCAGTGAGGGTACAGGGGGTTTCAATGAGCAGTTCTTC
>TRBD1|NA|TRBJ1-1|TRBV19
CASSIPRTGKGSWNTEAFF
TGTGCCAGTAGTATCCCCCGGACAGGGAAGGGGAGTTGGAACACTGAAGCTTTCTTT
>NA|NA|TRBJ1-1|TRBV9
CASSAGTAGVAEAFF
TGTGCCAGCAGCGCGGGGACGGCGGGCGTGGCTGAAGCTTTCTTT
>TRBD1|NA|TRBJ2-1|TRBV9
CASSEPGQGSNEQFF
TGTGCCAGCAGCGAACCGGGACAGGGGAGCAATGAGCAGTTCTTC
>NA|few|TRBJ1-2|TRBV14
CASSQGPERNYGYTF
TGTGCCAGCAGCCAAGGCCCAGAACGTAACTATGGCTACACCTTC
>NA|NA|TRBJ1-1|TRBV12-3/TRBV12-4
CASSLRNTEAFF
TGTGCCAGCAGTTTACGGAACACTGAAGCTTTCTTT
>TRBD1|NA|TRBJ2-7|TRBV10-2
CASSPTGMSSYEQYF
TGCGCCAGCAGCCCGACAGGGATGAGCTCCTACGAGCAGTACTTC
>NA|NA|TRBJ2-4|TRBV29-1
CSVEQGGNIQYF
TGCAGCGTTGAACAGGGGGGGAACATTCAGTACTTC
>TRBD1|few|TRBJ1-2|TRBV2
CASNGQGPGYTF
TGTGCCAGCAATGGACAGGGCCCTGGCTACACCTTC
>TRBD1|NA|TRBJ1-6|TRBV4-2
CASEGGGQGSYNSPLHF
TGTGCCAGCGAGGGTGGGGGACAGGGCTCCTATAATTCACCCCTCCACTTT
>TRBD2|NA|TRBJ2-3|TRBV7-9
CASSKTSGRALTQYF
TGTGCCAGCAGCAAGACTAGCGGGAGAGCTCTTACGCAGTATTTT
>TRBD1|NA|TRBJ1-4|TRBV10-3
CAISESEGGQQVHEKLFF
TGTGCCATCAGTGAGTCAGAGGGGGGACAGCAAGTTCATGAAAAACTGTTTTTT
>TRBD1|NA|TRBJ2-1|TRBV6-5
CASSYGNRGADEQFF
TGTGCCAGCAGTTACGGGAACAGGGGGGCGGATGAGCAGTTCTTC
>NA|NA|TRBJ2-1|TRBV7-2
CASSLALGRDVPASQFF
TGTGCCAGCAGCTTAGCGCTTGGGCGGGACGTCCCCGCGTCGCAGTTCTTC
>TRBD1|NA|TRBJ1-4|TRBV6-6
CASGSRGVSPGQGVPNEKLFF
TGTGCCAGCGGCTCCCGCGGCGTGAGTCCGGGACAGGGGGTTCCTAATGAAAAACTGTTTTTT
>NA|NA|TRBJ1-2|TRBV7-2
CASSLQAGRAHGYTF
TGTGCCAGCAGCTTACAGGCAGGGAGGGCCCATGGCTACACCTTC
>NA|NA|TRBJ2-3|TRBV6-4
CASSDRGSTDTQYF
TGTGCCAGCAGTGACCGCGGTAGCACAGATACGCAGTATTTT
>NA|NA|TRBJ1-2|TRBV7-2
CASSYSPQISFYGYTF
TGTGCCAGCAGCTACAGTCCACAGATATCTTTCTATGGCTACACCTTC